The clone carrying this TCR beta chain has at least ten counts. Its specificity is not known. This sample was included in a study of T cells in Graves' hyperthyroidism and ophthalmopathy. Across the whole study: The blood sample was taken at first diagnosis, before treatment began. Whole-study findings and limits: Blood also contained most expanded thyroid clonotypes above 0.001.

The investigators amplified TCR beta CDR3 regions from RNA transcripts. HTBI primers were employed in a first-round RT-PCR of the TCR CDR3. TCRdb passed the multiplex PCR reads through MiXCR, listing each CDR3 protein once. This sample has about 480,000 distinct CDR3 sequences, with under 15% found just once. This sequence was found in a woman aged 18-29 years with Graves' hyperthyroidism. The sample was blood.

CDR3 loop: CASSFSLASSSYNEQFF. As DNA, the CDR3 is TGTGCCAGCAGCTTCTCACTAGCGAGTAGCTCCTACAATGAGCAGTTCTTC. The chain joins TRBV7-8 to TRBJ2-1; 7 bases map to TRBD2. The V gene's germline CDR1 is SGHVS and CDR2 FQNEAQ. This CDR3 comprises 17 residues. The V gene end was trimmed by 3 bases and the J gene end by 0 bases; junction bases not matched to a gene: 8.